Each of the 5 T cell receptor beta chains below was sequenced from the same sample in a study of shared clonotypes between healthy human individuals. TCRdb's table, derived via immunoSEQ multiplex PCR, lists solely in-frame clones and lacks some. The sample consists of 980,000 or so clones, 76% of them appearing once. Sequenced sample: memory CD4+ T cells sorted from blood. The subset: CD45RA-negative fraction. All receptors derive from a man younger than 35 in good health.

This clone was recorded a few times. J is TRBJ1-5 and V is TRBV2, with D maybe TRBD1 (6 bases). V was shortened by 2 bases and J by 9 bases, with 17 bases between the two germline ends. The CDR3 is 15 residues long. Germline V CDR1 and CDR2: SNHLY, FYNNEI. The CDR3 reads CASSESQAGVRPQHF. The CDR3 coding sequence is TGTGCCAGCAGTGAATCTCAGGCAGGGGTGAGGCCCCAGCATTTT.

This clone was detected only once. V is TRBV28 and J is TRBJ1-2; D is unresolved. The CDR3 spans 13 residues. The germline V gene has CDR1 MDHEN and CDR2 SYDVKM. Trimming pared 1 base from V and 1 base from J, leaving 4 bases between. The CDR3 sequence: CASSLYLNYGYTF. CDR3 nucleotides: TGTGCCAGCAGTTTATACCTTAACTATGGCTACACCTTC.

V is TRBV6-1 and J is TRBJ1-1, with 7 bases lining up with TRBD1. From germline, CDR1 is MNHNS and CDR2 SASEGT. The CDR3 runs 12 residues. V shed 6 bases and J 5 bases; nucleotides not matched to a gene: 3. The CDR3 protein is CASSRGWTEAFF. DNA of the CDR3: TGTGCCAGCAGCAGGGGGTGGACTGAAGCTTTCTTT.

The gene calls are TRBV18 and TRBJ2-3; 15 bases are shared with TRBD2. Germline CDR1 KGHSH, CDR2 LQKENI. The CDR3 consists of 18 residues. With 3 bases clipped from V and 6 bases from J, the junction kept 10 bases outside the gene matches. CDR3 sequence: CASSPQLGLAGGQDTQYF. For the CDR3, the DNA is TGTGCCAGCTCACCGCAACTCGGACTAGCGGGGGGGCAGGATACGCAGTATTTT. Full variable domain (remainder filled in from reference TRBV18 and TRBJ2-3): NAGVMQNPRHLVRRRGQEARLRCSPMKGHSHVYWYRQLPEEGLKFMVYLQKENIIDESGMPKERFSAEFPKEGPSILRIQQVVRGDSAAYFCASSPQLGLAGGQDTQYFGPGTRLTVL.

V gene TRBV2 combines with J gene TRBJ1-4; 8 bases fit TRBD1. The CDR3 loop spans 15 amino acids. J gave up 4 bases and V 5 bases, and 6 bases lay outside the gene matches. The germline V gene has CDR1 SNHLY and CDR2 FYNNEI. The CDR3: CASSPNGQGNEKLFF. The CDR3 region has the DNA TGTGCCAGCAGTCCTAACGGACAGGGTAATGAAAAACTGTTTTTT.